This TCR beta chain was identified in a study of cytomegalovirus exposure and HLA in healthy donors. In the study overall: The roughly 100 million unique TCR beta sequences, from roughly 170 million T cells, were found by an earlier analysis.

This clone was recorded once. The antigen is not known. The CDR3 is made up of 15 amino acids. Trimming pared 0 bases from V and 5 bases from J, leaving 11 bases between. The germline V gene has CDR1 MNHNS and CDR2 SASEGT. Study-level findings and limits: The authors listed 150 to 200 TCR beta chains as cytomegalovirus-associated. Rarity held for most TCR sequences, but there were some public TCRs that occurred in many donors.

PCR primers comprised 60 Vbeta and 13 Jbeta primers. Per the original data handling: As a later analysis found, there were tens of millions of unique TCR beta chains, of which some 10 million were shared. Some clones are missing from TCRdb's copy, which holds only in-frame ones; the method was immunoSEQ multiplex PCR. That table furnishes V, J and clone size, whereas the DNA furnished D and trimming. Altogether 150,000 to 200,000 clones are present, over 60% being singletons, with the ten largest covering just under 1%. The TCR comes from a woman aged 50 to 60 in good health and CMV-seropositive. The chain joins TRBV6-1 to TRBJ1-5; tentatively, D is TRBD1 (6 bases). Sequenced material: PBMCs. CDR3 sequence reads: CASSEAQGRHQPQHF. CDR3 nucleotides: TGTGCCAGCAGTGAAGCGCAGGGGCGGCATCAGCCCCAGCATTTT.